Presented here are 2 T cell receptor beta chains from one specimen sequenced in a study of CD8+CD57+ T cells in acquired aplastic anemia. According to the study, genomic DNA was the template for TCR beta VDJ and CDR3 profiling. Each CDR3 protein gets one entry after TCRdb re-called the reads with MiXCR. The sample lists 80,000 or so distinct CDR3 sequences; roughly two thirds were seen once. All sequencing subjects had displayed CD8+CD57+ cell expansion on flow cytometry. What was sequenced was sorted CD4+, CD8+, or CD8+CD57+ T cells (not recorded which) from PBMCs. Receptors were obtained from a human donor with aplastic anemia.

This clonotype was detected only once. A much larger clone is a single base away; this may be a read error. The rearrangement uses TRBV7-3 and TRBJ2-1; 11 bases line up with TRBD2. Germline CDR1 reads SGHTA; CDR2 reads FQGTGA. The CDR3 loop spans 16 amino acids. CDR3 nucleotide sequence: TGTGCCGGCAGCTTAATCGGGACTAGCGGCTATCAGGAGCAGTTCTTC. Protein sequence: CAGSLIGTSGYQEQFF.

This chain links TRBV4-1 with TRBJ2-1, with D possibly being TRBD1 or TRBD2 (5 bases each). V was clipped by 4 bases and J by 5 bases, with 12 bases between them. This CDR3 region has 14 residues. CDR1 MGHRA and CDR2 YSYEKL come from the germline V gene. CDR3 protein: CASSPRDGDNEQFF. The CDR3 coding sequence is TGCGCCAGCAGCCCTAGGGACGGAGACAATGAGCAGTTCTTC.